This entry features one TCR beta chain sequence. Antigen specificity is unknown. J was trimmed by 3 bases and V by 4 bases; bases with no gene match: 8. The CDR3 runs to 16 residues. Germline CDR1 reads SGHRS; CDR2 reads YFSETQ. These data come from a study of cytomegalovirus exposure and HLA in healthy donors. PCR was performed using 60 Vbeta and 13 Jbeta primers. Data came from immunoSEQ multiplex PCR; TCRdb stores just in-frame clones and leaves some out. The sample has under 200,000 clones, 75% to 80% seen once. Whole-study findings and limits: V- and J-gene trimming of TCR beta was linked (in a later analysis) to a missense DCLRE1C variant. Several of the most significant clusters appeared linked to common viral pathogens, based on a later analysis. TCR beta chains associated with HLA were, in a later analysis, more clonally expanded than equally common others.

The chain carries TRBV5-1 and TRBJ1-4, with TRBD1 identical over 8 bases. The sample was PBMCs. The sequence was obtained from a man aged 45-65 years in good health and CMV-seropositive. CDR3 DNA sequence: TGCGCCAGCAGCATTCCGCAGGGGGCGGCTAATGAAAAACTGTTTTTT. Amino acids: CASSIPQGAANEKLFF.